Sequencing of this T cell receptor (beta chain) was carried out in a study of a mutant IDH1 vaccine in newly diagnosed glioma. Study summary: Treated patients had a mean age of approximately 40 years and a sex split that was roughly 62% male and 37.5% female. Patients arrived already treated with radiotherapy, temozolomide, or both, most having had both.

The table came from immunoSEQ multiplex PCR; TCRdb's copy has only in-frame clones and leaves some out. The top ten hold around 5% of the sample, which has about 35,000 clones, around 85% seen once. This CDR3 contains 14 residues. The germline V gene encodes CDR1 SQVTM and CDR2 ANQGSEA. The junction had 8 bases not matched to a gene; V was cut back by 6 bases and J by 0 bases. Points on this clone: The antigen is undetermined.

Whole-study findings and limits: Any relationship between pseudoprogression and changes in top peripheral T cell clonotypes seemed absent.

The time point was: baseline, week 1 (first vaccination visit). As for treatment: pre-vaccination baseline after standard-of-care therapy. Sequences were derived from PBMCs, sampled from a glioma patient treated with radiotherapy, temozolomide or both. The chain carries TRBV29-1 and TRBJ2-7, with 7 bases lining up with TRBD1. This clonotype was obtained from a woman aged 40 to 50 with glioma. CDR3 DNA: TGCAGCGTCATAACAGGGGCGTCCTCCTACGAGCAGTACTTC. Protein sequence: CSVITGASSYEQYF.